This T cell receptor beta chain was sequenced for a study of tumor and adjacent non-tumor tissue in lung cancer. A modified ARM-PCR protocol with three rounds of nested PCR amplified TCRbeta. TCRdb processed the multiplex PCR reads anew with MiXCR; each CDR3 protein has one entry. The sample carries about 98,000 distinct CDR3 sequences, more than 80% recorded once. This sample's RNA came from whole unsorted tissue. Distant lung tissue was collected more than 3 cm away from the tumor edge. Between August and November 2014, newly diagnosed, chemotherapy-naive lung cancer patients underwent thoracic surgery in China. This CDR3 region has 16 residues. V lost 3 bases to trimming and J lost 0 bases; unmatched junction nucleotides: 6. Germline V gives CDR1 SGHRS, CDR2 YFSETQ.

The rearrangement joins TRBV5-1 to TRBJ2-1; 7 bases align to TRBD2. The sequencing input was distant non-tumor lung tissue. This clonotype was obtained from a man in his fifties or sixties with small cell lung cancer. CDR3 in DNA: TGCGCCAGCAGCTGGTCAGCGGGGAGCTCCTACAATGAGCAGTTCTTC. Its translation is CASSWSAGSSYNEQFF.